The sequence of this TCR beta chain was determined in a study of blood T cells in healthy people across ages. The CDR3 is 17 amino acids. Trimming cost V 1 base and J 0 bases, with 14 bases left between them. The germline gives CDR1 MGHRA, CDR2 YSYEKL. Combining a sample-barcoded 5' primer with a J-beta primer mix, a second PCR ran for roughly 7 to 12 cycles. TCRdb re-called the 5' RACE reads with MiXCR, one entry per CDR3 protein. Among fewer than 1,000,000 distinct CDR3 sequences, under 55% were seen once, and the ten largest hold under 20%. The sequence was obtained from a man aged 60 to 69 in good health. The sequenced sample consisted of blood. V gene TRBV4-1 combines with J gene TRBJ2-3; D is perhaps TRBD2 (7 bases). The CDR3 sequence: CASSQGAGAYSTDTQYF. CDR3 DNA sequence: TGCGCCAGCAGCCAAGGGGCGGGGGCATATAGCACAGATACGCAGTATTTT.